This TCR beta chain was profiled in a study of CD8+ T cells in alopecia areata. RNA, once extracted, was reverse transcribed into cDNA for use as the sequencing template. Sequencing used immunoSEQ multiplex PCR; TCRdb keeps in-frame clones, though not all of them. Of approximately 210,000 clones detected, around 56% appear once; the ten largest clones hold approximately 3.5%. Noted treatment: oral pan-JAK inhibitor, 5-10 mg twice daily. Whole-study findings and limits: Normal scalp showed lower clonality than lesional scalp, especially alopecia totalis/universalis.

The CDR3 extends over 15 amino acids. Germline assignment: CDR1 GTSNPN and CDR2 SVGIG (reference sequence). With 0 bases removed from V and 7 bases from J, the gap between germline ends came to 19 bases. Worth noting for this clone: What it binds is unknown.

The rearrangement uses TRBV30 and TRBJ2-7; D is possibly TRBD1 or TRBD2 (5 bases each). This clonotype originated in a human donor with alopecia areata. Sequencing used CD4+ T cells sorted from blood, obtained at week 4, from a patient treated with tofacitinib. This CDR3 reads CAWSVGVGGAGEQYF. In DNA form, the CDR3 reads TGTGCCTGGAGTGTCGGGGTCGGTGGGGCCGGAGAGCAGTACTTC.